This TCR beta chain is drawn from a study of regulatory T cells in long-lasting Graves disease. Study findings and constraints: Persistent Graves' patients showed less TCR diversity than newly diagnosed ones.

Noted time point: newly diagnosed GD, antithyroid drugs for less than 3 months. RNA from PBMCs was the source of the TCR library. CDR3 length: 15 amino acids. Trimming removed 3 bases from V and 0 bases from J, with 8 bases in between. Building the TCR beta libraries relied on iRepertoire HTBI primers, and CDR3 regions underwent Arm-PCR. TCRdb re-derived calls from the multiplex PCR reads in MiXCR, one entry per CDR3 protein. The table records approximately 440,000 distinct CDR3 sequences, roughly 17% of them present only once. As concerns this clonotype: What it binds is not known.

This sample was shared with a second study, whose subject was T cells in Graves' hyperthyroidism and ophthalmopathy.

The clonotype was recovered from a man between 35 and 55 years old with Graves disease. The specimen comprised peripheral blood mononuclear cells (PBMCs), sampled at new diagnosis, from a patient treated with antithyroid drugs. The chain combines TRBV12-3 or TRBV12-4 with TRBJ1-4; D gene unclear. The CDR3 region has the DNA TGTGCCAGCAGTTTTGCCTGTGCAACTAATGAAAAACTGTTTTTT. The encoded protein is CASSFACATNEKLFF.